Listed here are 10 T cell receptor beta chains from one sample, sequenced in a study of T-cell reconstitution after alpha-beta-depleted transplantation in children. A TCRbeta library incorporating unique molecular identifiers was prepared. One entry per CDR3 protein, called by TCRdb with MiXCR from the PCR reads. The sample lists about 400,000 distinct CDR3 sequences; 20% were seen once. This sample comprised PBMCs from the stem cell graft donor, obtained from the stem cell graft. The receptor source for this set is a human donor who donated a stem cell graft to a child with acute myeloid leukemia.

In this sample, this clonotype turned up many times. This rearrangement joins TRBV12-3 or TRBV12-4 to TRBJ2-7; 10 nucleotides align to TRBD2. J lost 2 bases, V lost 6 bases, and 4 bases had no gene match. There are 14 residues in the CDR3. The CDR3 spells CASSQGLAAYEQYF. The CDR3 bases are TGTGCCAGCAGCCAAGGACTAGCGGCCTACGAGCAGTACTTC.

This clonotype was found many times. This chain links TRBV29-1 with TRBJ2-1; TRBD1 aligns across 10 bases. V shed 6 bases and J 6 bases; nucleotides not matched to a gene: 5. Germline CDR1 reads SQVTM; CDR2 reads ANQGSEA. This CDR3 is built from 13 residues. CDR3 nucleotides: TGCAGCGTGATGGGACAGGGGCTCAATGAGCAGTTCTTC. Encoded protein: CSVMGQGLNEQFF.

This clonotype has more than one count but fewer than ten. The chain links TRBV5-1 to TRBJ2-7; TRBD1 agrees at 9 bases. The CDR3 has 15 amino acids. Germline V gene data show CDR1 as SGHRS and CDR2 as YFSETQ. Losses at the gene ends were 0 bases for V and 3 bases for J; bases not matched to a gene: 4. CDR3 amino acids: CASSLDGTGFYEQYF. The DNA of the CDR3 is TGCGCCAGCAGCTTGGATGGGACAGGGTTCTACGAGCAGTACTTC. The full variable domain, completed using reference TRBV5-1 and TRBJ2-7, is KAGVTQTPRYLIKTRGQQVTLSCSPISGHRSVSWYQQTPGQGLQFLFEYFSETQRNKGNFPGRFSGRQFSNSRSEMNVSTLELGDSALYLCASSLDGTGFYEQYFGPGTRLTVT.

This chain links TRBV24-1 with TRBJ2-1; 8 nucleotides agree with TRBD2. The ends lost 9 bases at V and 6 bases at J; junction bases unmatched: 6. CDR1 is KGHDR, CDR2 SFDVKD, per germline. CDR3 length: 13 residues. CDR3 bases: TGTGCCACCCAAGCGGGAGCAGGCAATGAGCAGTTCTTC. This translates into CATQAGAGNEQFF.

J is TRBJ2-7 and V is TRBV18; possibly TRBD1 for D (6 bases). The CDR3 is 14 amino acids. Germline loops: CDR1 KGHSH, CDR2 LQKENI. Trimming took 3 bases from V and 2 from J, leaving 11 bases between them. CDR3 DNA: TGTGCCAGCTCACCCATGGACAGCCCCTACGAGCAGTACTTC. As protein: CASSPMDSPYEQYF. Using reference TRBV18 and TRBJ2-7 for the parts outside the CDR3, the full variable domain is NAGVMQNPRHLVRRRGQEARLRCSPMKGHSHVYWYRQLPEEGLKFMVYLQKENIIDESGMPKERFSAEFPKEGPSILRIQQVVRGDSAAYFCASSPMDSPYEQYFGPGTRLTVT.

This chain joins TRBV6-2 or TRBV6-3 and TRBJ1-5, with 9 positions matching TRBD1. CDR1 is MNHEY, CDR2 SVGEGT, per germline. The CDR3 covers 15 residues. V lost 4 bases and J lost 4; bases outside the gene matches: 5. The DNA of the CDR3 is TGTGCCAGCAGTTCCGGGACAGGGTATAATCAGCCCCAGCATTTT. It encodes CASSSGTGYNQPQHF.

This clonotype was counted a few times. J is TRBJ2-7 and V is TRBV28; D is unclear. The germline CDR1 and CDR2 sequences are MDHEN and SYDVKM. The V end lost 6 bases, the J end lost 2 bases, and 11 bases lay between the germline ends. There are 13 residues in the CDR3. The CDR3, as DNA: TGTGCCAGCAGCGTCAAGGCTACCTACGAGCAGTACTTC. Translated: CASSVKATYEQYF.

This clonotype was observed many times. This rearrangement joins TRBV10-3 to TRBJ1-6, with 9 positions matching TRBD1. The CDR3 totals 15 residues. J gave up 9 bases and V 6 bases, and 9 bases lay outside the gene matches. The germline gives CDR1 ENHRY, CDR2 SYGVKD. CDR3 sequence: CAISFKGQGVSPLHF. The CDR3 DNA follows: TGTGCCATCAGCTTTAAGGGACAGGGAGTTTCACCCCTCCACTTT.

The V call is TRBV12-3 or TRBV12-4, the J call TRBJ2-3; no clear D gene. V was pared by 5 bases and J by 8 bases, with 8 bases between. The CDR3 contains 11 residues. DNA for the CDR3: TGTGCCAGCAGTCACGGCGGTACGCAGTATTTT. It yields the protein CASSHGGTQYF.

This clonotype was counted ten times or more. The chain couples TRBV20-1 to TRBJ2-1; the D gene is possibly TRBD2 (6 bases). With 5 bases removed from V and 0 bases from J, the gap between germline ends came to 14 bases. The CDR3 is 15 residues long. The germline CDR1 and CDR2 sequences are DFQATT and SNEGSKA (reference sequence). The CDR3 region is CSAPGGGISYNEQFF. The DNA for the CDR3 is TGCAGTGCTCCAGGAGGCGGGATCTCCTACAATGAGCAGTTCTTC.